This T cell receptor (beta chain) was observed in a study of blood T cell repertoires in COVID-19. For the study at large: Sample material is recorded as cDNA or gDNA derived from T cells, B-cell-depleted T cells, or PBMCs.

Patients of the Seattle cohort, enrolled during active infection, were followed longitudinally. Germline CDR1 and CDR2: KGHDR and SFDVKD. V was shortened by 4 bases and J by 3 bases, with 17 bases between the two germline ends. The CDR3 has 16 residues. Only in-frame clones appear in the TCRdb table, and some are missing; sequencing was by immunoSEQ multiplex PCR. The sample has 250,000 or so clones; around 86% are singletons. The chain combines TRBV24-1 with TRBJ2-5; tentative D call: TRBD1 (6 bases). The sequenced material came from peripheral blood. The sequence was obtained from a woman aged 60-70 years with COVID-19, enrolled during active disease. CDR3 sequence reads: CATSDRTAGTKETQYF. DNA for the CDR3: TGTGCCACCAGTGACAGAACCGCCGGGACAAAAGAGACCCAGTACTTC.